This is a list of T cell receptor beta chains from one sample in a study of blood T cells in healthy people across ages. Using its own MiXCR run on the 5' RACE reads, TCRdb lists one record per CDR3 protein. Counted here are approximately 960,000 distinct CDR3 sequences, about 29% occurring once; the ten biggest clones make up approximately 10%. In addition, the sample was reused for a study of T cells of mothers and their children.

The sequenced sample was blood. All receptors derive from a woman in her thirties or forties in good health. Each CDR3 is given with its conserved first and last residue. The order of the fields is V gene, J gene, clone size, CDR3 protein. Clone size, where shown, is once, few, many, or a class for clones that have expanded.

>TRBV4-1|TRBJ1-5|few
CASSQSSDRPNQPQHF
>TRBV6-1|TRBJ1-2|-
CASSDPRTGFYGYTF
>TRBV20-1|TRBJ2-1|many
CSARDPNSVREQFF
>TRBV3-1|TRBJ1-2|-
CASSLRERGGYTF
>TRBV25-1|TRBJ1-2|few
CASRQPGTGGWGYTF
>TRBV2|TRBJ1-1|few
CASSELSRATEAFF
>TRBV12-3/TRBV12-4|TRBJ1-1|many
CASSLGGGFRVNTEAFF
>TRBV9|-|few
CASSAPRSGGAPEQYF
>TRBV20-1|TRBJ2-3|few
CSARGTSGGATDTQYF
>TRBV11-2|TRBJ1-1|-
CASSLGLLRGETEAFF
>TRBV3-1|TRBJ1-2|-
CASSQDWTDGESGYTF
>TRBV11-2|TRBJ1-4|many
CASRRLGQRNEKLFF
>TRBV7-2|TRBJ2-1|-
CASSFKLAGGLSYNEQFF
>TRBV20-1|TRBJ2-1|many
CSAPPAGGNEQFF
>TRBV2|TRBJ2-7|-
CASRSPSGGLSYEQYF
>TRBV28|TRBJ1-5|few
CASNLFGLRDKSNQPQHF
>TRBV9|TRBJ1-1|-
CASSAGGTGNTEAFF
>TRBV20-1|TRBJ2-4|-
CSASTGTLGAKNIQYF
>TRBV28|TRBJ2-3|few
CASSLGQPGTDTQYF
>TRBV12-3/TRBV12-4|TRBJ2-2|-
CASRPGLATGELFF
>TRBV20-1|TRBJ2-3|few
CSASRALRTDTQYF
>TRBV2|TRBJ1-2|-
CAGTKGNYGYTF